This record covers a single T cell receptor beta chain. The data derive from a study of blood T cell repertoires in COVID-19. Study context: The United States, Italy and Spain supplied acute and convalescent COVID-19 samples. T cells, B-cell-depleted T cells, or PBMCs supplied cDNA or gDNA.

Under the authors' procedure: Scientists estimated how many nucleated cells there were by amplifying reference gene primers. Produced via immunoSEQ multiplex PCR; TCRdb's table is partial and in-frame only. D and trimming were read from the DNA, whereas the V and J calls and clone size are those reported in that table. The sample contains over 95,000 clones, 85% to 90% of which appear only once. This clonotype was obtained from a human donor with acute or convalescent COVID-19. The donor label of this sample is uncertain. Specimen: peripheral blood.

CDR3 in amino acids: CASSETPDRNYGYTF. Written as DNA, the CDR3 is TGTGCCAGCAGTGAAACACCCGACAGGAACTATGGCTACACCTTC. This sequence joins TRBV6-1 and TRBJ1-2, with D perhaps TRBD1 (6 bases). Germline V gene sequence: CDR1 MNHNS, CDR2 SASEGT. The CDR3 contains 15 residues. Trimming removed 2 bases at V and 2 bases at J, with 12 bases between.